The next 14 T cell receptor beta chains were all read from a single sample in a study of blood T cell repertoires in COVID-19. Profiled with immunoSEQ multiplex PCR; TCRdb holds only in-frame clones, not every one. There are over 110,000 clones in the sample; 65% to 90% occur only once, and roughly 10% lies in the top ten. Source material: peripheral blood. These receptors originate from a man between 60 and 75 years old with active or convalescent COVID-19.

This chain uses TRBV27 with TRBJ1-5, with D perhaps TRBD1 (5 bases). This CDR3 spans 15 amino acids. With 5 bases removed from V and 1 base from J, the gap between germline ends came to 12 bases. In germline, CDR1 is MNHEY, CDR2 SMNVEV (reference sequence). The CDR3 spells CASSLAGQSNQPQHF. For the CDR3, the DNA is TGTGCCAGCAGTCTGGCGGGGCAGAGCAATCAGCCCCAGCATTTT.

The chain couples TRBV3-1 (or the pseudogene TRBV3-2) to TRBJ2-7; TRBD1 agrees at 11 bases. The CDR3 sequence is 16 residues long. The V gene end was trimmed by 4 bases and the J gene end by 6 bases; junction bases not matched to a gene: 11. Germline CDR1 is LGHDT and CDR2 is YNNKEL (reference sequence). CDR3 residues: CASSPPGQGVSAEQYF. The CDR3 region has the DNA TGTGCCAGCAGCCCACCGGGACAGGGGGTATCAGCCGAGCAGTACTTC.

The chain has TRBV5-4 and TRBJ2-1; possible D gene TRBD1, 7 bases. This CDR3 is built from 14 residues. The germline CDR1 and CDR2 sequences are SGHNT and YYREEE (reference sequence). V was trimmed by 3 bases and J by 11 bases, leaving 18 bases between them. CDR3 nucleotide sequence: TGTGCCAGCAGCTCGGGATGGAGGGACAGCAAGCAGTTCTTC. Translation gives CASSSGWRDSKQFF. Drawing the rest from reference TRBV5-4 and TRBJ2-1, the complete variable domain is ETGVTQSPTHLIKTRGQQVTLRCSSQSGHNTVSWYQQALGQGPQFIFQYYREEENGRGNFPPRFSGLQFPNYSSELNVNALELDDSALYLCASSSGWRDSKQFFGPGTRLTVL.

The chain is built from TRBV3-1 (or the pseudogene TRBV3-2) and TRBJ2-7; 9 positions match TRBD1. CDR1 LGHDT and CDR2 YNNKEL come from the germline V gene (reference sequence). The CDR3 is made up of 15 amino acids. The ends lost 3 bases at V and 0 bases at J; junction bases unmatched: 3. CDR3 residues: CASSHSDRGSYEQYF. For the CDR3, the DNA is TGTGCCAGCAGCCACTCGGACAGGGGCTCCTACGAGCAGTACTTC.

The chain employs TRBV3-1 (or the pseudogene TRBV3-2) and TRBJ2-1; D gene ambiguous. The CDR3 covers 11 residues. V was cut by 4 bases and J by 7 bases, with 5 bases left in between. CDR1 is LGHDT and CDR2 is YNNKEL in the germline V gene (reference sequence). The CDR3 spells CASSLTNEQFF. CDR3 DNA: TGTGCCAGCAGCCTGACAAATGAGCAGTTCTTC.

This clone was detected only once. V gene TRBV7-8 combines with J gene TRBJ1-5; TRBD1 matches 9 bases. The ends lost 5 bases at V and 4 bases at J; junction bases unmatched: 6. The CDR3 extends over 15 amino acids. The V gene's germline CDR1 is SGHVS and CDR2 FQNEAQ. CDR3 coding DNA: TGTGCCAGCAGCAGGGGACAGGGTGGAAATCAGCCCCAGCATTTT. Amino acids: CASSRGQGGNQPQHF.

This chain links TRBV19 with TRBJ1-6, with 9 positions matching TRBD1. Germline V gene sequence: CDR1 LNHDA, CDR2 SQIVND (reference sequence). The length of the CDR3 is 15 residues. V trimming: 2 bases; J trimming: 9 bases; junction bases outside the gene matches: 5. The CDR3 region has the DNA TGTGCCAGTAGTATAATGGACAGGGGAGGTTCACCCCTCCACTTT. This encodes CASSIMDRGGSPLHF.

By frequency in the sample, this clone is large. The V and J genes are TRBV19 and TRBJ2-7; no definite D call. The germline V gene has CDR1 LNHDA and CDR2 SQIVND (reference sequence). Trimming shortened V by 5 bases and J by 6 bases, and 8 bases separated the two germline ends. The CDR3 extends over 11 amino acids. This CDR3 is CASSVFGEQYF. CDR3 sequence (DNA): TGTGCCAGTAGTGTGTTCGGCGAGCAGTACTTC.

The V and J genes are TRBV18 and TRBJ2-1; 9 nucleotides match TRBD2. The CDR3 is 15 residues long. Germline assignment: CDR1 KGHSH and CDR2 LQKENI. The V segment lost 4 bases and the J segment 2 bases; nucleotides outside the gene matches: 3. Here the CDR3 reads CASSLSGGAYNEQFF. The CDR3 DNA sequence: TGTGCCAGCTCACTTAGCGGGGGAGCCTACAATGAGCAGTTCTTC.

CDR3 region: CSASVIGLAQETQYF. CDR3 sequence (DNA): TGCAGTGCTAGTGTTATAGGACTAGCACAAGAGACCCAGTACTTC. The rearrangement joins TRBV20-1 to TRBJ2-5; 8 bases line up with TRBD2. Germline V gives CDR1 DFQATT, CDR2 SNEGSKA (reference sequence). The CDR3 contains 15 residues. V shed 3 bases, J shed 2 bases, and the junction held 8 bases outside the gene matches.

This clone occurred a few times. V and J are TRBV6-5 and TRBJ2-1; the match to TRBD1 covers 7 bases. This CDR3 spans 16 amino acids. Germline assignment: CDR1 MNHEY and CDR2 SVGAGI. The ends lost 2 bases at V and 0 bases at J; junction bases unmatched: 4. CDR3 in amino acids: CASSYGTASSYNEQFF. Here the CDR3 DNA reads TGTGCCAGCAGTTACGGGACAGCCAGCTCCTACAATGAGCAGTTCTTC.

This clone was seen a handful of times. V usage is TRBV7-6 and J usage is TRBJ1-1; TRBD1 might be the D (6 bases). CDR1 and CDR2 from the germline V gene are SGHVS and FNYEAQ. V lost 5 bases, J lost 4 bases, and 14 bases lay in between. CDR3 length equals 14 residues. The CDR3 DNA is TGTGCCAGCAGCCGTCAGGGGACGGGCACTGAAGCTTTCTTT. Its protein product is CASSRQGTGTEAFF.

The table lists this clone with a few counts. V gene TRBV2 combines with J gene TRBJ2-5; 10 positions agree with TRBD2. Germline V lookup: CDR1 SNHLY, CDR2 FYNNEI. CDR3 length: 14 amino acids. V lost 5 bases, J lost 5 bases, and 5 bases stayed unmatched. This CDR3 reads CASSSQAGGETQYF. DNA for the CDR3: TGTGCCAGCAGTTCTCAAGCGGGAGGGGAGACCCAGTACTTC.

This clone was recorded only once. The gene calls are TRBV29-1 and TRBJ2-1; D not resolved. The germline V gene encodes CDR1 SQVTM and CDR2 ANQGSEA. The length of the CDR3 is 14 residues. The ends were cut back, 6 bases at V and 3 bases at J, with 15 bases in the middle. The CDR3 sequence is CSVLTGTIYNEQFF. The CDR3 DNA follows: TGCAGCGTCTTGACGGGTACTATCTACAATGAGCAGTTCTTC.